Below, 2 T cell receptor beta chains from the same sample are listed, as sequenced in a study of cytomegalovirus exposure and HLA in healthy donors. Both 60 Vbeta primers and 13 Jbeta primers went into the PCR. Measured with immunoSEQ multiplex PCR; TCRdb has only the in-frame clones, and not every one. The sample has 200,000 to 250,000 clones; 77% are singletons. The sequenced sample consisted of PBMCs. These receptors were collected from an older woman in good health and CMV-seropositive.

On this clone: Because the CDR3 is missing its conserved closing phenylalanine or tryptophan, this is likely a read error. The CDR3 DNA follows: TGCGCCAGCAGCCTTGACAGTAGCTATGGCTACACCCTC. This sequence encodes CASSLDSSYGYTL. The chain recombines TRBV5-1 with TRBJ1-2; D perhaps matches TRBD1 (5 bases). Trimming stripped 4 bases from V and 4 bases from J, with 11 bases between. The germline V gene has CDR1 SGHRS and CDR2 YFSETQ. CDR3 length: 13 residues.

V usage is TRBV5-4 and J usage is TRBJ2-5; a possible D gene is TRBD1 (5 bases). Per germline, CDR1 SGHNT and CDR2 YYREEE (reference sequence). Trimming shortened V by 2 bases and J by 1 base, and 15 bases separated the two germline ends. CDR3 size: 16 residues. The CDR3 sequence is CASSFGYSGSQETQYF. The CDR3 bases are TGTGCCAGCAGCTTCGGATATTCAGGGTCCCAAGAGACCCAGTACTTC.